The TCR beta chain under discussion was sequenced for a study of cytomegalovirus exposure and HLA in healthy donors. Unmatched junction bases numbered 2, after V lost 4 bases and J lost 2 bases. The CDR3 runs 16 residues. The germline V gene encodes CDR1 SGHTA and CDR2 FQGTGA. About this clone itself: The antigen is undetermined.

This PCR relied on a set of 60 Vbeta primers and 13 Jbeta primers. Profiling relied on immunoSEQ multiplex PCR, and the TCRdb table lists in-frame clones only, not all of them. This table has approximately 120,000 clones, 81% appearing once. Findings and caveats of the study: CMV serostatus stood as the only immune exposure information on hand.

This TCR was sampled from a woman aged 30 to 39 in good health and CMV-seronegative. V is TRBV7-3 and J is TRBJ2-3; TRBD2 aligns across 14 bases. Input material: PBMCs. The CDR3 nucleotides are TGTGCCAGCAGCTCGGGACTAGCGGGAGTCACAGATACGCAGTATTTT. Amino acid sequence: CASSSGLAGVTDTQYF.